This TCR beta chain derives from a study of T-cell reconstitution after alpha-beta-depleted transplantation in children. Unique molecular identifiers were incorporated during preparation of the TCRbeta library. TCRdb re-called the PCR reads through MiXCR, storing one row per CDR3 protein. The table has a few hundred thousand distinct CDR3 sequences, around 15% seen once; the top ten hold roughly 27%. On this clonotype: The antigen is not known.

Study-level points and caveats: Counts and diversity of T cells one year after transplant came mostly from newly produced T cells. Expanded clones from the graft, numbering several hundred, reportedly supplied alpha-beta T cells about two months after transplant. From surviving recipient T cells and thymic progenitors came the high day-60 TCRbeta diversity observed in some patients.

The sequencing used PBMCs, mostly from graft donor cells, collected 360 days after TCRalphabeta/CD19-depleted stem cell transplant. The clonotype originates from a boy under two years old who had a stem cell transplant for Wiskott-Aldrich syndrome, so the T cells may come from the graft donor.

The CDR3 reads CASIQPGGQPQHF. As DNA, the CDR3 is TGTGCCAGCATCCAACCTGGGGGTCAGCCCCAGCATTTT. This chain links TRBV6-2 or TRBV6-3 with TRBJ1-5; weak D call: TRBD1 (5 bases). V dropped 7 bases and J dropped 6 bases, with 13 bases sitting between them. This CDR3 spans 13 amino acids. Germline V lookup: CDR1 MNHEY, CDR2 SVGEGT.